The 28 T cell receptor beta chains in this list originate from one sample, sequenced in a study of beta chain features in type 1 diabetes. The authors reverse transcribed all of the isolated RNA, so sequencing captured expressed TCRB transcripts. The table came from immunoSEQ multiplex PCR; TCRdb's copy has only in-frame clones and leaves some out. The sample has a few hundred thousand clones; roughly 30% are singletons. Sequenced material: naive CD4+ T cells from blood. These receptors were taken from a man aged 18 to 35 in good health.

In this sample, this clone turned up a few times. The chain carries TRBV6-6 and TRBJ1-2; 11 bases map to TRBD1. V lost 6 bases and J lost 3; bases outside the gene matches: 6. Germline CDR1 is MNHNY and CDR2 is SVGAGI (reference sequence). The CDR3 consists of 15 residues. CDR3 bases: TGTGCCAGCAGAAGGACAGGGGGCGATTACTATGGCTACACCTTC. The encoded protein is CASRRTGGDYYGYTF.

This clone was found a few times. In the same sample, other DNA sequences code for this CDR3. This chain connects TRBV30 to TRBJ1-5; a weak D match, TRBD1 (5 bases). Germline values: CDR1 GTSNPN, CDR2 SVGIG (reference sequence). Trimming took 0 bases from V and 6 from J, leaving 9 bases between them. The CDR3 is made up of 13 amino acids. The CDR3 coding sequence is TGTGCCTGGAGTGTACGAGGGGTTCAGCCCCAGCATTTT. Translating gives CAWSVRGVQPQHF.

This clone was observed a few times. The chain recombines TRBV7-2 with TRBJ2-3; 11 bases match TRBD2. The junction had 3 bases not matched to a gene; V was cut back by 5 bases and J by 2 bases. Per the germline V gene, CDR1 is SGHTA and CDR2 is FQGNSA. The CDR3 runs to 15 residues. CDR3 loop: CASSILAGVTDTQYF. In DNA form, the CDR3 reads TGTGCCAGCAGCATACTAGCGGGAGTCACAGATACGCAGTATTTT.

The chain recombines TRBV19 with TRBJ2-7, with 11 bases fitting TRBD2. The V gene's germline CDR1 is LNHDA and CDR2 SQIVND (reference sequence). The junction had 7 bases not matched to a gene; V was cut back by 3 bases and J by 6 bases. The CDR3 spans 15 residues. Written as DNA, the CDR3 is TGTGCCAGTAGTATTACTAGCGGGAGCCCGGGCGAGCAGTACTTC. It translates to CASSITSGSPGEQYF. Filled out from reference TRBV19 and TRBJ2-7, the complete variable domain reads DGGITQSPKYLFRKEGQNVTLSCEQNLNHDAMYWYRQDPGQGLRLIYYSQIVNDFQKGDIAEGYSVSREKKESFPLTVTSAQKNPTAFYLCASSITSGSPGEQYFGPGTRLTVT.

The chain joins TRBV9 to TRBJ2-4; D gene unclear. Trimming removed 0 bases from V and 7 bases from J, with 11 bases in between. This CDR3 spans 14 amino acids. In germline, CDR1 is SGDLS, CDR2 YYNGEE. The CDR3 DNA sequence: TGTGCCAGCAGCGTAGGAAGTTGGGATAACATTCAGTACTTC. Translated, it gives CASSVGSWDNIQYF. Combining the CDR3 with reference TRBV9 and TRBJ2-4 gives the whole variable domain DSGVTQTPKHLITATGQRVTLRCSPRSGDLSVYWYQQSLDQGLQFLIQYYNGEERAKGNILERFSAQQFPDLHSELNLSSLELGDSALYFCASSVGSWDNIQYFGAGTRLSVL.

This clone was seen just once. This chain links TRBV30 with TRBJ2-1, with D perhaps matching TRBD2 (5 bases). V was clipped by 2 bases and J by 2 bases, with 16 bases between them. The CDR3 loop spans 16 amino acids. In germline, CDR1 is GTSNPN, CDR2 SVGIG (reference sequence). CDR3: CAWSNAGSEPYNEQFF. CDR3 sequence (DNA): TGTGCCTGGAGTAATGCGGGCAGCGAGCCCTACAATGAGCAGTTCTTC.

This clone has a handful of counts. Here the CDR3 DNA reads TGTGCCAGCAGCTGGGGGGACAGCACAGATACGCAGTATTTT. It specifies CASSWGDSTDTQYF. V is TRBV7-2 and J is TRBJ2-3; the D gene is possibly TRBD2 (6 bases). The germline gives CDR1 SGHTA, CDR2 FQGNSA. The CDR3 has 14 amino acids. V was cut by 4 bases and J by 0 bases, with 8 bases left in between.

V usage is TRBV7-2 and J usage is TRBJ2-7; tentative D call: TRBD2 (6 bases). The germline CDR1 and CDR2 sequences are SGHTA and FQGNSA. The CDR3 is 15 residues long. With 1 base removed from V and 2 bases from J, the gap between germline ends came to 12 bases. CDR3 sequence (DNA): TGTGCCAGCAGCTTAGGCTTGAGCGGGCCCTACGAGCAGTACTTC. It is translated as CASSLGLSGPYEQYF.

This clone occurred a few times. V is TRBV9 and J is TRBJ2-1; TRBD1 matches 7 bases. CDR3 length: 14 residues. CDR1 SGDLS and CDR2 YYNGEE come from the germline V gene. Trimming removed 3 bases from V and 3 bases from J; junction bases left unmatched: 3. Here the CDR3 reads CASSGGQVYNEQFF. CDR3 sequence (DNA): TGTGCCAGCAGCGGCGGACAGGTCTACAATGAGCAGTTCTTC.

This clone was counted a few times. This chain joins TRBV7-9 and TRBJ1-5, with D possibly matching TRBD1 (6 bases). This CDR3 is 12 amino acids long. V was pared by 3 bases and J by 9 bases, with 9 bases between. Germline assignment: CDR1 SEHNR and CDR2 FQNEAQ (reference sequence). The CDR3 sequence is CASSFADRPQHF. CDR3 bases: TGTGCCAGCAGCTTCGCGGACAGGCCCCAGCATTTT.

The V call is TRBV30, the J call TRBJ2-7; D may be TRBD2 (5 bases). The CDR3 spans 13 residues. CDR1 and CDR2 from the germline V gene are GTSNPN and SVGIG (reference sequence). V dropped 1 base and J dropped 0 bases, with 7 bases sitting between them. The CDR3 nucleotides read TGTGCCTGGAGTGCCAGCGGCTCCTACGAGCAGTACTTC. This encodes CAWSASGSYEQYF.

This clone was seen a few times. The rearrangement links TRBV30 to TRBJ2-7, with 8 nucleotides matching TRBD1. Germline CDR1 is GTSNPN and CDR2 is SVGIG (reference sequence). The junction had 8 bases not matched to a gene; V was cut back by 4 bases and J by 3 bases. This CDR3 has 14 amino acids. The CDR3 DNA is TGTGCCTGGAAAGTCTGGACAGGGAACTACGAGCAGTACTTC. Amino acid sequence: CAWKVWTGNYEQYF.

This chain links TRBV30 with TRBJ2-3, with D perhaps matching TRBD1 (5 bases). The V end lost 4 bases, the J end lost 0 bases, and 14 bases lay between the germline ends. Germline lookup yields CDR1 GTSNPN and CDR2 SVGIG (reference sequence). There are 15 residues in the CDR3. CDR3 in DNA: TGTGCCTGGACCAAGGATGGGGCCAGCACAGATACGCAGTATTTT. Its protein is CAWTKDGASTDTQYF.

This clone has just a few counts. This chain connects TRBV29-1 to TRBJ2-3; TRBD2 might be the D (5 bases). Trimming removed 6 bases from V and 1 base from J, with 17 bases in between. Germline CDR1 SQVTM, CDR2 ANQGSEA. The CDR3 totals 15 residues. CDR3 sequence reads: CSVTSPGIGTDTQYF. CDR3 nucleotide sequence: TGCAGCGTGACGTCGCCGGGGATAGGCACAGATACGCAGTATTTT.

The chain's CDR3 is CSVDSSGTSTDTQYF. As DNA, the CDR3 is TGCAGCGTCGACTCTAGCGGGACTAGCACAGATACGCAGTATTTT. The chain uses TRBV29-1 and TRBJ2-3; 9 nucleotides align to TRBD2. The CDR3 is 15 residues long. V shed 6 bases, J shed 0 bases, and the junction held 7 bases outside the gene matches. Germline V gene data show CDR1 as SQVTM and CDR2 as ANQGSEA.

Note on this clone: One end of the junction does not line up with germline, which may come from a read error. The chain couples TRBV28 to TRBJ2-7; the match to TRBD2 covers 9 bases. From germline, CDR1 is MDHEN and CDR2 SYDVKM. The CDR3 has 15 amino acids. The CDR3 DNA reads as TGTGCCAGCAATTTAGCGGGAGCCCTTAAGTACGAGCAGTACTTC. Amino acid sequence: CASNLAGALKYEQYF.

In this sample, this clone turned up a few times. The chain joins TRBV30 to TRBJ1-2; D is ambiguous. Germline values: CDR1 GTSNPN, CDR2 SVGIG (reference sequence). Trimming took off 5 bases at V and 4 bases at J, with 14 bases between the two ends. This CDR3 comprises 13 residues. The CDR3 DNA reads as TGTGCCTGGCTGAAGGACGGTGGCTATGGCTACACCTTC. It yields the protein CAWLKDGGYGYTF.

This clone has more than one count but fewer than ten. The V call is TRBV10-3, the J call TRBJ2-7; no firm D call. V lost 0 bases and J lost 4, with 4 bases in between. The CDR3 is 12 amino acids. Per the germline V gene, CDR1 is ENHRY and CDR2 is SYGVKD. CDR3: CAISESLYEQYF. CDR3 coding DNA: TGTGCCATCAGTGAGTCATTGTACGAGCAGTACTTC.

This rearrangement joins TRBV5-4 to TRBJ2-7; D remains ambiguous. CDR1 and CDR2 from the germline V gene are SGHNT and YYREEE (reference sequence). The V gene lost 4 bases and the J gene lost 1 base, with 18 bases spanning the gap. This CDR3 region has 16 residues. The DNA for the CDR3 is TGTGCCAGCAGCCTAGGGCTAGAAGTAGGATCCTACGAGCAGTACTTC. It specifies CASSLGLEVGSYEQYF.

The chain combines TRBV10-3 with TRBJ2-7, with unresolved D. The CDR3 is 14 residues long. Trimming took off 6 bases at V and 3 bases at J, with 15 bases between the two ends. Germline assignment: CDR1 ENHRY and CDR2 SYGVKD. CDR3 sequence reads: CAISEGHTDYEQYF. The CDR3 bases are TGTGCCATCAGCGAAGGCCACACAGACTACGAGCAGTACTTC.

The table lists this clone with a few counts. The genes are TRBV14 and TRBJ2-6; tentatively, D is TRBD1 (5 bases). The germline V gene has CDR1 SGHDN and CDR2 FVKESK. The V end was cut by 2 bases, the J end by 8 bases, with 13 bases between. The CDR3 covers 15 residues. The CDR3 here is CASSQQGTTTNVLTF. CDR3 DNA: TGTGCCAGCAGCCAACAGGGTACTACGACCAACGTCCTGACTTTC.

This clone was seen a few times. DNA for the CDR3: TGTGCCAGCAGCTTGGCTAGCGGGAGAGGAGAGCAGTTCTTC. Protein sequence: CASSLASGRGEQFF. The genes are TRBV7-9 and TRBJ2-1; TRBD2 agrees at 10 bases. The ends lost 3 bases at V and 10 bases at J; junction bases unmatched: 6. The CDR3 is 14 residues long. Germline loops: CDR1 SEHNR, CDR2 FQNEAQ (reference sequence).

In its sample, this clone was seen a few times. V and J are TRBV30 and TRBJ1-2; tentatively, D is TRBD1 (6 bases). The CDR3 is 12 amino acids. V lost 3 bases and J lost 9, with 14 bases in between. Germline CDR1 GTSNPN, CDR2 SVGIG (reference sequence). CDR3 sequence (DNA): TGTGCCTGGAGCGTCCGGGGGGCCCGCTACACCTTC. This codes for CAWSVRGARYTF.

This clone came up a few times. The V gene is TRBV28, the J gene TRBJ2-1, with D perhaps TRBD2 (6 bases). The CDR3 length is 12 residues. Looked up from germline, CDR1 is MDHEN and CDR2 is SYDVKM. With 2 bases removed from V and 7 bases from J, the gap between germline ends came to 6 bases. The CDR3 DNA follows: TGTGCCAGCAGTTTAGCGGGAAATGAGCAGTTCTTC. The encoded protein is CASSLAGNEQFF.

Here the CDR3 reads CASSFSPGSYNEQFF. The CDR3 nucleotides are TGCGCCAGCAGCTTCAGTCCGGGTTCCTACAATGAGCAGTTCTTC. The V gene is TRBV5-1, the J gene TRBJ2-1; D unclear. V gave up 2 bases and J gave up 1 base, with 10 bases separating them. This CDR3 is built from 15 residues. The germline CDR1 and CDR2 sequences are SGHRS and YFSETQ.

The gene calls are TRBV29-1 and TRBJ2-5, with D perhaps matching TRBD2 (6 bases). This CDR3 comprises 14 residues. Germline lookup yields CDR1 SQVTM and CDR2 ANQGSEA. Trimming pared 0 bases from V and 4 bases from J, leaving 12 bases between. Here the CDR3 reads CSVEDTGGTETQYF. The DNA for the CDR3 is TGCAGCGTTGAAGATACCGGCGGGACAGAGACCCAGTACTTC.

The chain recombines TRBV25-1 with TRBJ2-7, with TRBD1 identical over 7 bases. After removal of 5 bases from V and 3 bases from J, the junction contained 7 bases not matched to a gene. This CDR3 region has 14 residues. Germline CDR1 MGHDK, CDR2 SYGVNS. CDR3 residues: CASSTGQARYEQYF. CDR3 in DNA: TGTGCCAGCAGTACAGGACAGGCGCGCTACGAGCAGTACTTC.

The genes are TRBV7-9 and TRBJ2-7, with D possibly TRBD1 on 5 matching bases. This CDR3 comprises 14 residues. Trimming pared 5 bases from V and 5 bases from J, leaving 16 bases between. The germline gives CDR1 SEHNR, CDR2 FQNEAQ (reference sequence). CDR3 protein: CASSPPTVPDEQYF. For the CDR3, the DNA is TGTGCCAGCAGCCCTCCGACAGTGCCTGACGAGCAGTACTTC.